Sequencing of this TCR beta chain was carried out in a study of blood T cell repertoires in COVID-19. On the study more broadly: T cells, B-cell-depleted T cells, or PBMCs provided the cDNA or gDNA that served as material.

Germline CDR1 is LNHDA and CDR2 is SQIVND (reference sequence). V lost 3 bases and J 2 bases, leaving 17 bases between the germline ends. This CDR3 has 17 amino acids. Recruitment covered some 25 US areas and drew participants whose ages spanned about 18 to 100 years. Cohort 3 recovery required two negative PCRs, clearance, or symptom resolution. Per the study methods: Reference gene primer amplification gave estimated nucleated cell counts. Sequencing used immunoSEQ multiplex PCR; TCRdb keeps in-frame clones, though not all of them. That table supplies the V and J calls and clone size; D and trimming were determined from the DNA. The sample yields a few hundred thousand clones, around nine tenths seen once.

The specimen was PBMCs or T cells enriched from blood (not recorded which). The V call is TRBV19, the J call TRBJ1-5, with D perhaps matching TRBD1 (5 bases). This TCR was recovered from a woman aged 45-65 years who had recovered from COVID-19. The CDR3 DNA is TGTGCCAGTAGTATTCAGTGGACACCCCGGGGCAATCAGCCCCAGCATTTT. Its translation: CASSIQWTPRGNQPQHF.